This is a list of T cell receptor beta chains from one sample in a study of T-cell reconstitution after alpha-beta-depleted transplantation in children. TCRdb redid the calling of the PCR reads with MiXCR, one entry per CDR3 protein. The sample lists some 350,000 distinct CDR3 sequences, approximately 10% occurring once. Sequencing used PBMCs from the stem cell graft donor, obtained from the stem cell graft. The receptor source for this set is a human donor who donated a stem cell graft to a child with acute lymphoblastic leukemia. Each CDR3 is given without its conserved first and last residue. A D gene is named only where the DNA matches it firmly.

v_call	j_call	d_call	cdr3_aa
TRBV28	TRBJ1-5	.	ASTLEPGYSNQPQH
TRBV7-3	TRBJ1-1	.	ASSIGGPLNTEAF
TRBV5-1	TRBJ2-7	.	ASTPDGVSSYEQY
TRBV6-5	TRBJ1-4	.	ASSPGEKLF
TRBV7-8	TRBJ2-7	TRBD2	ASSWTGTSGRMTYEQY
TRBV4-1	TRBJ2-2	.	ASEGANTGELF
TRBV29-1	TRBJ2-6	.	SVRPPSGANVLT
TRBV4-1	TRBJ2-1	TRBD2	ASSQDGGRALDEQF
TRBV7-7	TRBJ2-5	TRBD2	ASSSTSFETQY
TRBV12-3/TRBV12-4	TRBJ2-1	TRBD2	ASSPQASGSLLSYNEQF
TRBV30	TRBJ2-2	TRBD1	ACGDRGFLF
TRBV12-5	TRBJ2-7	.	ASGARAGSYEQY
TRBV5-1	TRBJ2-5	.	ASSLGLGRQETQY
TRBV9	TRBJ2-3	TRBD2	ASSTSGRTDTQY
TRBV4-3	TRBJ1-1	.	ASSQDMYIGGAF
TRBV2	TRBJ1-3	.	ASSEFGSLGPGNTIY
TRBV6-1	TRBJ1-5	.	ASRANQPQH
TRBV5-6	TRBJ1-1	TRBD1	ASSGGDRDMNTEAF
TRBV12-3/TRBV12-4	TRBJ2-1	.	ASRQDTYSYNEQF
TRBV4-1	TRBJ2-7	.	ASSRPDHEQY
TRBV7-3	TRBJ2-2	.	ASSQWGLRNGELF
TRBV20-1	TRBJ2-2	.	SARDGGGTGELF
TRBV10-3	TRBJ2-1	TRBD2	AINPGGTSGVYEQF
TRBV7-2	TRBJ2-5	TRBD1	ASSLAAAGGAETQY
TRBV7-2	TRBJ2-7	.	ASSSGTYTAYEQY
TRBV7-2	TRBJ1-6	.	ASSSLGLGSPLH
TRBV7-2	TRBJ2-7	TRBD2	ASSFQREYEQY
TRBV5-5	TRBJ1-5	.	AGSLELGGGLRNQPQH
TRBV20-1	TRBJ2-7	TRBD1	SARPQQGEIEQY
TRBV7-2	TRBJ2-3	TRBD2	ASSSRPGLSDTQY
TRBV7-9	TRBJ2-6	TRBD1	ASSLRRTGSGANVLT
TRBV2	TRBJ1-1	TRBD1	ASSEGRGGSTEAF
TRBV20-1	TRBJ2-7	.	SAGDTSFYEQY
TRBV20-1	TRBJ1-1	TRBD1	SATAGGEIAF
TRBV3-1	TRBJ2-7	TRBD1	ASSQDFSGQGYEQY
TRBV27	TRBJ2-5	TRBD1	ASRLGQGATQY
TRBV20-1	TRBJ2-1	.	SARRGYNEQF
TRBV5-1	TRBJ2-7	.	ASSPEAARSYEQY
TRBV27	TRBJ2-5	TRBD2	ASSWTSGSGETQY
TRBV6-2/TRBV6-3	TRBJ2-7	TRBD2	ASKYGGERGEQY
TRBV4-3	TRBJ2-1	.	ASSQEGSTSSYNEQF
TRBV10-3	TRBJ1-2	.	AIGELNYGYT
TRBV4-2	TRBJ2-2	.	ASSQDQLGELF
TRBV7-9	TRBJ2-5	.	ASSLASPGYQETQY
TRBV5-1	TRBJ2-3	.	ASSFRTFSDTQY
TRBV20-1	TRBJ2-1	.	SARGLPGSYEQF
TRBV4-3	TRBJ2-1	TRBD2	ASSQRVAGLNEQF
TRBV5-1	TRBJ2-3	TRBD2	ASGLGTSGNTDTQY